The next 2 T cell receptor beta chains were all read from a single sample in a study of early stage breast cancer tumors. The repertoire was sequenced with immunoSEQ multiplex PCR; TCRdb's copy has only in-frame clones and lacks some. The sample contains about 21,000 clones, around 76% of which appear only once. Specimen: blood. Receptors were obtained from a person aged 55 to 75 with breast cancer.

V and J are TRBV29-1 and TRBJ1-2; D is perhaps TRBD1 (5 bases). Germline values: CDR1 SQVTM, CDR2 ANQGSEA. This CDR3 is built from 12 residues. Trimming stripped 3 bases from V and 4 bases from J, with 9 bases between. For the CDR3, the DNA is TGCAGCGTTGAGGGGGGGATCTATGGCTACACCTTC. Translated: CSVEGGIYGYTF.

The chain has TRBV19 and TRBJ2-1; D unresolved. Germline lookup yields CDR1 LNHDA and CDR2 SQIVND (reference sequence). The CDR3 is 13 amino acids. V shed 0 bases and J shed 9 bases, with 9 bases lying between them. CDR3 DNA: TGTGCCAGTAGTATAGACAGCGTCGGTGAGCAGTTCTTC. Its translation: CASSIDSVGEQFF.